This is a list of T cell receptor beta chains from one sample in a study of CD8 T cells in Susac syndrome. TCRdb re-called the immunoSEQ multiplex PCR reads through MiXCR, storing one row per CDR3 protein. In the table there are about 180,000 distinct CDR3 sequences, approximately 96% of which are singletons. The sequenced material came from CD4+ T cells from PBMCs. All receptors come from a human donor with multiple sclerosis. The conserved cysteine and the conserved F or W are not part of the CDR3 here. A D gene is named only where the DNA matches it firmly.

- | TRBJ1-2 | TRBV28 | ASSFPASYYGYT
- | TRBJ1-1 | TRBV14 | ASSQDAGTMNTEAF
TRBD1 | TRBJ2-3 | TRBV30 | AFSQGWTDTQY
- | TRBJ2-7 | TRBV7-9 | ASSSGTPKY
- | TRBJ1-2 | TRBV30 | AWKNPGTDGYT
TRBD2 | TRBJ2-3 | TRBV5-1 | ASSLLAGTSTDTQY
TRBD1 | TRBJ2-5 | TRBV29-1 | SVATGAGETQY
TRBD2 | TRBJ2-5 | TRBV20-1 | SARLAGGDETQY
- | TRBJ2-7 | TRBV7-3 | ASSFSTTYEQY
- | TRBJ1-2 | TRBV4-1 | ASSQGSERRGYT
- | TRBJ1-2 | TRBV29-1 | SVKDSDYGYT
- | TRBJ2-5 | TRBV5-1 | ASSLGTNQETQY
- | TRBJ2-1 | TRBV14 | ASSPLWGSNEQF
- | TRBJ1-2 | TRBV29-1 | SVAGTILDIGYT
TRBD1 | TRBJ1-1 | TRBV27 | ASSSLLTGQLSEAF
- | TRBJ2-3 | TRBV4-3 | ASSQVGRGFGTDTQY
- | TRBJ1-1 | TRBV4-1 | ASSQDWTNTEAF
- | TRBJ1-1 | TRBV7-2 | ASSSSMGAEAF
TRBD1 | TRBJ2-6 | TRBV30 | AWMKKGQTSSGANVLT